This is a list of T cell receptor beta chains from one sample in a study of shared clonotypes between healthy human individuals. Assay: immunoSEQ multiplex PCR; the TCRdb copy retains only in-frame clones and omits some. The sample includes around 940,000 clones, approximately 80% of them seen just once. The source material was memory CD4+ T cells sorted from blood. The receptors shown here come from a man aged 18 to 30 in good health. CDR3s include the opening cysteine and the closing phenylalanine or tryptophan.

j_call: TRBJ2-1
v_call: TRBV4-3
cdr3_aa: CASSQVGTSSYNEQFF

j_call: TRBJ1-4
v_call: TRBV2
cdr3_aa: CASIKGGGYNEKLFF

j_call: TRBJ2-3
v_call: TRBV4-1
cdr3_aa: CASTNLPTSGITDTQYF

j_call: TRBJ2-7
v_call: TRBV5-1
cdr3_aa: CASSTGQSSYEQYF

j_call: TRBJ1-2
v_call: TRBV4-3
cdr3_aa: CASSRDREAASGYTF

j_call: TRBJ2-7
v_call: TRBV25-1
cdr3_aa: CASSDTSVPYEQYF

j_call: TRBJ2-7
v_call: TRBV6-1
cdr3_aa: CASMNLRLGEQYF

j_call: TRBJ2-3
v_call: TRBV19
cdr3_aa: CASSDWRGARTDTQYF

j_call: TRBJ2-1
v_call: TRBV7-9
cdr3_aa: CASRTPGPHEQFF

j_call: TRBJ2-2
v_call: TRBV10-1
cdr3_aa: CASTPGGVTGELFF

j_call: TRBJ1-2
v_call: TRBV5-1
cdr3_aa: CASSRDQGQSYGYTF

j_call: TRBJ1-1
v_call: TRBV30
cdr3_aa: CAWSETGRTEAFF

j_call: TRBJ1-4
v_call: TRBV19
cdr3_aa: CASSPRQGTNEKLFF

j_call: TRBJ1-5
v_call: TRBV30
cdr3_aa: CAWNRGPQQPQHF

j_call: TRBJ2-1
v_call: TRBV27
cdr3_aa: CASSLALSQGYNEQFF

j_call: TRBJ1-5
v_call: TRBV5-1
cdr3_aa: CASSLEGRSNQPQHF

j_call: TRBJ2-4
v_call: TRBV28
cdr3_aa: CASSLYASRFSNIQYF

j_call: TRBJ1-2
v_call: TRBV7-2
cdr3_aa: CASSPGVTNYGYTF